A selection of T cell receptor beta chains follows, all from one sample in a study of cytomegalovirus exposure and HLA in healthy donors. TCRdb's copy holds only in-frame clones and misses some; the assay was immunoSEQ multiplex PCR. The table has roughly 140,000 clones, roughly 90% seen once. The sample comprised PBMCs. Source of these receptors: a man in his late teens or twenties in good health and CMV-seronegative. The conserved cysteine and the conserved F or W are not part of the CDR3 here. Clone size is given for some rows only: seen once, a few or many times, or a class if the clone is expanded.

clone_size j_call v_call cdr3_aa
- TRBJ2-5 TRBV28 ASSATGRETQY
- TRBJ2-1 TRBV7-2 ASSLRTSGSAGQF
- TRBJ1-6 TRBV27 ASRGPPVGGPSPLH
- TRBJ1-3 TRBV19 ASSISVAGNTIY
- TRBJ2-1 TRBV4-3 ASSQDPDYLGEQF
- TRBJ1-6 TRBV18 ASSWDSINLSPLH
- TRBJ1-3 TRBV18 ASSPGGGGNTIY
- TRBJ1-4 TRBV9 ASSAGWGENEKLF
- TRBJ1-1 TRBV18 ASSPWDRMNTEAF
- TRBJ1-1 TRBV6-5 ASSLTGIPYTEAF
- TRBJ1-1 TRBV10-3 AIRAGTEAF
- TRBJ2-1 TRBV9 ASSGSSQI
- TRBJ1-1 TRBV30 AWSSHGTGNTEAF
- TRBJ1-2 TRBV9 ASSALTGALGYT
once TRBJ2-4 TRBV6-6 ASSYLQGSGNIQY
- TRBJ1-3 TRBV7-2 ASSLTGAGNTIY
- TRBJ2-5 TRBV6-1 ASSEVAGQETQY
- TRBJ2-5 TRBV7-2 ASSSGLAGLETQY
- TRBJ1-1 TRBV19 ASSIYPSEAF
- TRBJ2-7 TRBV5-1 ASSLIGGYEQY
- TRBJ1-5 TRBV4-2 ASSQDGEASAFNQPQH
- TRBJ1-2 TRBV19 ASSDLGQNNYGYT
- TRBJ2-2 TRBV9 ASSTRQGATGELF
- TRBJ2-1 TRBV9 ASSGGLAEYNEQF
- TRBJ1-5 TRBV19 ASSPGWVYQPQH
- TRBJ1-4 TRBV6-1 ASSVSAAVNEKLF
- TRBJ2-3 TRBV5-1 ASSLDGQGPDTQY
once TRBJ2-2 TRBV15 ATSRDLTSGGSGELF
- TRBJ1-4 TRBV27 ASSRKRAYNEKLF
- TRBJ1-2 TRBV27 ASSLGTGALFLYGYT
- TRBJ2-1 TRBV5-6 ASSSSGRSRNEQF
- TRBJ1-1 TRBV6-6 ASSYSSQGMGTEAF
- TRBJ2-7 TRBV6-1 ASSLTSGGRYEQY
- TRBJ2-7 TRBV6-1 ASREGPGLAISQQY
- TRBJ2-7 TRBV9 ASSVGRVPYEQY
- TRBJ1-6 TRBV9 ASSVEQGGSSPLH
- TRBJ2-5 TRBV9 ASSVGRLVIETQY
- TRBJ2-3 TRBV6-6 ASKYGGGSDTQY
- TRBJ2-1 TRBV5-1 ASRTNTGLVNYNEQF
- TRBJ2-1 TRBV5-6 ASSSQLLAGGYEQF
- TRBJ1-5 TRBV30 AWSPGQGGNQPQH
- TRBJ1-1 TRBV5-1 ASSFDRGGGEAF
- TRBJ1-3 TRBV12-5 ASGLGGQVRNTIY
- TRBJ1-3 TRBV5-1 ASSLGRGSGNTIY
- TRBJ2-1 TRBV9 ASSPRYGTSGGSARWLVDEQF
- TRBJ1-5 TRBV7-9 ASSLSPTGGGGQPQH
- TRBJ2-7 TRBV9 ASSPSHGGVYEQY
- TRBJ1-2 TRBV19 ASSSTPSKGERCY
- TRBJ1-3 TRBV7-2 ASRAPGMLSGNTIY
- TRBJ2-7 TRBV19 ASSGGTAYEQY
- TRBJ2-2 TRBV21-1 ASSNGDSLNTGELF
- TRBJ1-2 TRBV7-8 ASSLAGQGMTGGYT
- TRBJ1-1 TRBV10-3 ATRTGVSGTEAF
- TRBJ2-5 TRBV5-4 ASSSGTSSGETQY
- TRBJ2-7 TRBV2 ASSEGQGFYEQY
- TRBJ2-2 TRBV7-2 ASSPPGQGGTGELF
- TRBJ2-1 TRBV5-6 ASSGGTSTEQF
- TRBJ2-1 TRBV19 ASSMGDRGDNEQF
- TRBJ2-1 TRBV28 ASSPLGTRSNEQF